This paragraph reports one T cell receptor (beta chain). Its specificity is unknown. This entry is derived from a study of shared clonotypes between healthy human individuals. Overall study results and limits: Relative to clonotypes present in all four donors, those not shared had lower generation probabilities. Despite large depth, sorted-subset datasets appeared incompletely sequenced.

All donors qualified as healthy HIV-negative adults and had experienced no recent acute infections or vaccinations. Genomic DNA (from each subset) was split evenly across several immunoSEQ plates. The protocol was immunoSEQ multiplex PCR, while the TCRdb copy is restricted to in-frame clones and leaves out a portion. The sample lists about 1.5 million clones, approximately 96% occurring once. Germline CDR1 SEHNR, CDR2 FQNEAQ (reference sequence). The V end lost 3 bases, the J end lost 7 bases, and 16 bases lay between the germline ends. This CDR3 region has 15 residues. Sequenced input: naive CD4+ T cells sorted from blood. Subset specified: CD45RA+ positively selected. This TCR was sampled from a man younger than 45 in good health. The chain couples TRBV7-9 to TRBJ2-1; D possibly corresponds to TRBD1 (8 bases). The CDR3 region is CASSLGDRGGNEQFF. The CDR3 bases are TGTGCCAGCAGCTTGGGAGACAGGGGAGGGAATGAGCAGTTCTTC.